This T cell receptor beta chain was identified during a study of blood T cell repertoires in COVID-19. For the study at large: Sites across the United States, Italy and Spain contributed samples from acute and convalescent COVID-19. The analysed material was cDNA or gDNA that came from T cells, B-cell-depleted T cells, or PBMCs.

Germline loops: CDR1 LGHDT, CDR2 YNNKEL (reference sequence). V lost 1 base and J lost 6, with 12 bases in between. The CDR3 runs 14 residues. Authors' data handling: Reference gene primer amplification yielded estimated nucleated cell counts. Profiling relied on immunoSEQ multiplex PCR, and the TCRdb table lists in-frame clones only, not all of them. V, J and clone size are taken as reported in that table, and D and trimming were inferred from the DNA itself. The table includes around 70,000 clones, about four fifths detected once. The chain links TRBV3-1 (or the pseudogene TRBV3-2) to TRBJ1-2; the D gene is possibly TRBD1 (6 bases). The TCR originated in a man aged 70-80 years who had recovered from COVID-19. Material: peripheral blood. The CDR3 sequence is CASSQGWDKNGYTF. CDR3 bases: TGTGCCAGCAGCCAAGGTTGGGACAAGAATGGCTACACCTTC.